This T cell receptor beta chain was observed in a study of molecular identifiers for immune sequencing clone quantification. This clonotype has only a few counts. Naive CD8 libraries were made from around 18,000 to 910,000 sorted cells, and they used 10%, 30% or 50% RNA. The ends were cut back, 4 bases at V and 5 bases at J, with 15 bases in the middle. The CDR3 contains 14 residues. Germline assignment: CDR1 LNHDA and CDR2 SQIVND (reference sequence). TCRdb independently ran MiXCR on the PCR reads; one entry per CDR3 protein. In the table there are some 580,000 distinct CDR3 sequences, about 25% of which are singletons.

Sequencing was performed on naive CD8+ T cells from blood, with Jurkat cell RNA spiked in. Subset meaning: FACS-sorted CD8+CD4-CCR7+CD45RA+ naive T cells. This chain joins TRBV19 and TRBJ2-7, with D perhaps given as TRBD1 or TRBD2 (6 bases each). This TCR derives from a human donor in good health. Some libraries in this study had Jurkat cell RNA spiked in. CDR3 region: CASSTLGGLDEQYF. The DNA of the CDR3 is TGTGCCAGTAGTACGCTCGGGGGCCTGGACGAGCAGTACTTC.